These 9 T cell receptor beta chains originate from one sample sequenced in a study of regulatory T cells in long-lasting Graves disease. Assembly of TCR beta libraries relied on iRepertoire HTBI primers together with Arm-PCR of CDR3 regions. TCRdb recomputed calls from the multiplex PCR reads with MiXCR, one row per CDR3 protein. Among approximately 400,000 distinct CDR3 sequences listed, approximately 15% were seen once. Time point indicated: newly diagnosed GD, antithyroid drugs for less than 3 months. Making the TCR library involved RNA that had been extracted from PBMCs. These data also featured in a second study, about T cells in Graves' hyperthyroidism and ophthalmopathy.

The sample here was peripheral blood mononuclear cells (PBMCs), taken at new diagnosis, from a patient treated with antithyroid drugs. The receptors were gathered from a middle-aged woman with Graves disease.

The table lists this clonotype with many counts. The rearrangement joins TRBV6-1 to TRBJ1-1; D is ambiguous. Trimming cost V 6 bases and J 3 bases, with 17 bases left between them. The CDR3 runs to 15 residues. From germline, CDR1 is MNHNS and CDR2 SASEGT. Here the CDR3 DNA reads TGTGCCAGCAGGGCGGACGGAGGTGGGTACACTGAAGCTTTCTTT. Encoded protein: CASRADGGGYTEAFF.

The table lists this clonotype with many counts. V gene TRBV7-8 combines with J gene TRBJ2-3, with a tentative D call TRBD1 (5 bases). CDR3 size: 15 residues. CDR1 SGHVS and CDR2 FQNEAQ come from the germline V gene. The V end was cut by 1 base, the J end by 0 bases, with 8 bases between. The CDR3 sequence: CASSLVQGSTDTQYF. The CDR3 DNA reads TGTGCCAGCAGCTTAGTCCAGGGTAGCACAGATACGCAGTATTTT.

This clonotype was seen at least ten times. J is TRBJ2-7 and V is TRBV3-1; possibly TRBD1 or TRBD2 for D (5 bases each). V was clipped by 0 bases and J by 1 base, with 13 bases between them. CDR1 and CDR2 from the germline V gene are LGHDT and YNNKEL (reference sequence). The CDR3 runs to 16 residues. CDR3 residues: CASSQDAGTLSYEQYF. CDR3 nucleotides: TGTGCCAGCAGCCAAGATGCCGGGACCCTATCCTACGAGCAGTACTTC.

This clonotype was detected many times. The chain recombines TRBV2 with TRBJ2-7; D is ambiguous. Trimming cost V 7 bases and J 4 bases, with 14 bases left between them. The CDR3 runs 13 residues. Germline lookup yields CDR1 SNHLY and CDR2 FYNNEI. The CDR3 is CASIGAQQYEQYF. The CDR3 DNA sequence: TGTGCCAGCATAGGAGCACAGCAATACGAGCAGTACTTC.

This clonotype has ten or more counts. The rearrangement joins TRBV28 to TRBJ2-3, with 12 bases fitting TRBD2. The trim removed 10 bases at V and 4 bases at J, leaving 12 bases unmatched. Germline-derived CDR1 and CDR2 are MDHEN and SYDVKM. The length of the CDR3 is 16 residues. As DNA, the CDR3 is TGTGCCATCTCAACACTAGCGGGAGGTAATGCAGATACGCAGTATTTT. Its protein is CAISTLAGGNADTQYF.

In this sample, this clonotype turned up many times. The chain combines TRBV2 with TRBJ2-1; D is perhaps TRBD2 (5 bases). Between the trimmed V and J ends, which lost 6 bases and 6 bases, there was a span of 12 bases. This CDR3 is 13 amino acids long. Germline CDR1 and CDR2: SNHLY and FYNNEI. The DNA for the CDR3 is TGTGCCAGCAGGGGGTTGCGGGTCAATGAGCAGTTCTTC. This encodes CASRGLRVNEQFF.

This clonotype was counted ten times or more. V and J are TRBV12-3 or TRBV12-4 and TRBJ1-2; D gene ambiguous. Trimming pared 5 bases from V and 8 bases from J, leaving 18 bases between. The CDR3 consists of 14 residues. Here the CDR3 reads CASSPPGRAVGYTF. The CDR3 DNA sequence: TGTGCCAGCAGTCCCCCTGGGCGCGCGGTGGGCTACACCTTC.

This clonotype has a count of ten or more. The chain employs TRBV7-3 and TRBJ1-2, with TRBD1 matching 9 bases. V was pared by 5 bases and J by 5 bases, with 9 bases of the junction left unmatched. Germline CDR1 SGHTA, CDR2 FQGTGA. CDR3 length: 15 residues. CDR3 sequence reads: CASSPTGQGDYGYTF. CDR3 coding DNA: TGTGCCAGCAGCCCCACGGGACAGGGTGATTATGGCTACACCTTC. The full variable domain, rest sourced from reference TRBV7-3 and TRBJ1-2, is GAGVSQTPSNKVTEKGKYVELRCDPISGHTALYWYRQSLGQGPEFLIYFQGTGAADDSGLPNDRFFAVRPEGSVSTLKIQRTERGDSAVYLCASSPTGQGDYGYTFGSGTRLTVV.

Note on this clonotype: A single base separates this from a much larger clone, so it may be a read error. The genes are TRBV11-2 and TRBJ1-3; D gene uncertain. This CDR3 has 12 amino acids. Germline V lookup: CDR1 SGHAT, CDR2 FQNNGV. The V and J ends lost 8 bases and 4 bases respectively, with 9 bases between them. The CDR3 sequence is CASGDIGNTIYF. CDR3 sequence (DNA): TGTGCCAGCGGTGACATCGGAAACACCATATATTTT.